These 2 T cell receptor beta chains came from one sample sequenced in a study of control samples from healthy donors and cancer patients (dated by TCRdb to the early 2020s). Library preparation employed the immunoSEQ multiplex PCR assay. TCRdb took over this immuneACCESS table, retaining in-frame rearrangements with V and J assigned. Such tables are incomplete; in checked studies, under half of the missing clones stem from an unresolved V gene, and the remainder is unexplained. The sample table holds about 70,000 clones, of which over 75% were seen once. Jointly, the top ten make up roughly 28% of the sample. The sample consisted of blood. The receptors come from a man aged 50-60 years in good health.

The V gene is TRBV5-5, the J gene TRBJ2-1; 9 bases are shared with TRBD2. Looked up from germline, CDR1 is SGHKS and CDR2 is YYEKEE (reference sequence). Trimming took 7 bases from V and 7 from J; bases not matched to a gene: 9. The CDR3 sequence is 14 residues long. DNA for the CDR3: TGTGCCAGCGCGCGGGAGGGGGCCGGTAATGAGCAGTTCTTC. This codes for CASAREGAGNEQFF.

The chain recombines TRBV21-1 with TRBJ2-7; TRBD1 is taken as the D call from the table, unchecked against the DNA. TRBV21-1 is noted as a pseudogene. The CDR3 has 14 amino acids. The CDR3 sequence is CASSHSTGGNEQYF. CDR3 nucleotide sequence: TGTGCCAGCAGCCACTCGACAGGGGGAAACGAGCAGTACTTC.